These 9 T cell receptor beta chains originate from one sample sequenced in a study of T cells in women clearing cervical HPV infection. Profiled with immunoSEQ multiplex PCR; TCRdb holds only in-frame clones, not every one. The sample table includes under 20,000 clones. The sample was blood buffy coat. These receptors came from a woman between 18 and 70 years old with a cervical HPV16 infection that either progressed to CIN3+ or cleared (not recorded which).

As regards this clone: The read ends 3 residues shy of where the CDR3 ends; the end is completed using the germline J gene. The chain couples TRBV19 to TRBJ2-4; tentatively, D is TRBD2 (5 bases). The CDR3 runs to 16 residues. Germline V gene sequence: CDR1 LNHDA, CDR2 SQIVND (reference sequence). The CDR3 loop reads CASSIGSWTDNYGQYF. CDR3 bases read: TGTGCCAGTAGTATAGGCAGCTGGACTGATAACTATGGT.

As concerns this clone: The CDR3 is cut off 3 residues early in the read; its end comes from the germline J gene. The rearrangement joins TRBV28 to TRBJ1-2; D not certain. V was trimmed by 6 bases and J by 4 bases, leaving 15 bases between them. Germline-derived CDR1 and CDR2 are MDHEN and SYDVKM. This CDR3 spans 14 amino acids. This CDR3 reads CASRTTPQAYGYTF. Partial CDR3 DNA: TGTGCCAGCAGAACAACCCCGCAGGCCTATGGC.

This clone counts as medium-sized by frequency. CDR3 sequence: CAISQGQGITGELFF. The covered CDR3 bases are TGTGCCATCAGCCAGGGACAGGGAATCACCGGGGAG. V usage is TRBV10-3 and J usage is TRBJ2-2; TRBD1 matches 9 bases. The read stops 3 residues short of the end of the CDR3; the missing end is completed from the germline J gene. V gave up 6 bases and J gave up 4 bases; unmatched junction bases: 6. From germline, CDR1 is ENHRY and CDR2 SYGVKD. The CDR3 loop spans 15 amino acids.

Notes on this clone: The DNA ends 3 residues before the CDR3 does, and the rest of the CDR3 is filled in from the germline J gene. This chain uses TRBV19 with TRBJ2-5; D unclear. Deletions cut 8 bases from V and 5 bases from J, with 15 bases between. The germline V gene encodes CDR1 LNHDA and CDR2 SQIVND (reference sequence). This CDR3 has 13 residues. The sequenced part of the CDR3 DNA is TGTGCCAGTTCGTCCGCCGACGGGGAGACC. Translating it yields CASSSADGET. The CDR3 in its entirety is CASSSADGETQYF. The full variable domain, in which reference TRBV19 and TRBJ2-5 provide the parts outside the CDR3, is DGGITQSPKYLFRKEGQNVTLSCEQNLNHDAMYWYRQDPGQGLRLIYYSQIVNDFQKGDIAEGYSVSREKKESFPLTVTSAQKNPTAFYLCASSSADGETQYFGPGTRLLVL.

About this clone: Read coverage stops 3 residues before the CDR3 terminus; the germline J gene supplies the remainder. The genes are TRBV7-9 and TRBJ1-2; 7 nucleotides agree with TRBD1. Germline V gives CDR1 SEHNR, CDR2 FQNEAQ (reference sequence). This CDR3 is built from 15 residues. The CDR3 reads CASSPVLAGTDTYTF. The CDR3 DNA, read in part, is TGTGCCAGCAGCCCCGTTTTAGCAGGGACAGATACC.

To note about this clone: A junction boundary mismatches the germline segment, possibly from a read error. The CDR3 end is not reached by the read, which stops 3 residues before it; the germline J gene fills it in. The rearrangement uses TRBV12-3 or TRBV12-4 and TRBJ2-7, with 8 bases identical to TRBD2. The CDR3 extends over 15 amino acids. CDR3 DNA (partial): TGTGCCAGCAGATTAGCGGGGACTGATTACTACGAG. It encodes CASRLAGTDYYE. Given in full, the CDR3 is CASRLAGTDYYEQYF.

Comment on this clone: The CDR3 end falls 3 residues outside the read, so it is completed with the germline J gene. The V gene is TRBV7-2, the J gene TRBJ1-3, with TRBD1 as a possible D gene (5 bases). The CDR3 loop spans 13 amino acids. Germline V CDR1 and CDR2: SGHTA, FQGNSA. Trimming removed 3 bases at V and 5 bases at J, with 8 bases between. The CDR3 loop is CASSLGLRNTIYF. The covered CDR3 bases are TGTGCCAGCAGCTTGGGACTCCGAAACACC.

Comments on this clone: The read falls 3 residues short of the CDR3 end, and the missing part is taken from the germline J gene. The rearrangement links TRBV19 to TRBJ2-7, with 9 bases identical to TRBD2. The junction had 4 bases not matched to a gene; V was cut back by 7 bases and J by 3 bases. CDR3 length equals 13 residues. Germline CDR1 LNHDA, CDR2 SQIVND (reference sequence). The CDR3 reads CASNRGGGYEQYF. CDR3 DNA, as far as it was read: TGTGCCAGTAATCGCGGGGGGGGCTACGAG.

For this clone: The read gets to within 3 residues of the CDR3 end, and the germline J gene fills in the rest. This chain connects TRBV23-1 to TRBJ1-2, with D possibly being TRBD1 (5 bases). TRBV23-1 is noted as an ORF with a role that remains uncertain. Trimming stripped 3 bases from V and 7 bases from J, with 15 bases between. The CDR3 has 14 residues. CDR3 sequence reads: CASSHRARRRGYTF. The sequenced part of the CDR3 DNA is TGCGCCAGCAGTCACAGGGCCCGACGGCGTGGC.